This TCR beta chain was recorded in a study of a mutant IDH1 vaccine in newly diagnosed glioma. Looking at the study overall: At week 47 came visit V13, while visit V12 had come at week 35.

Produced via immunoSEQ multiplex PCR; TCRdb's table is partial and in-frame only. Here the sample spans about 42,000 clones, approximately 80% being singletons. V lost 2 bases and J lost 5, with 7 bases in between. The CDR3 is 12 residues long. Germline V gives CDR1 MNHNS, CDR2 SASEGT. Noted time point: week 35, safety follow-up. Vaccination comprised doses that each held 300 ug of mutant IDH1 20-mer peptide, plus topical imiquimod. In regard to this clone: No antigen is known for it.

The sequence was collected from a woman in her forties or fifties with glioma. The sequencing used PBMCs, collected from a glioma patient whose treatment included an IDH1 peptide vaccine. This rearrangement joins TRBV6-1 to TRBJ2-7; D is ambiguous. CDR3 bases: TGTGCCAGCAGTGAATTCACAGACGAGCAGTACTTC. Translation: CASSEFTDEQYF.